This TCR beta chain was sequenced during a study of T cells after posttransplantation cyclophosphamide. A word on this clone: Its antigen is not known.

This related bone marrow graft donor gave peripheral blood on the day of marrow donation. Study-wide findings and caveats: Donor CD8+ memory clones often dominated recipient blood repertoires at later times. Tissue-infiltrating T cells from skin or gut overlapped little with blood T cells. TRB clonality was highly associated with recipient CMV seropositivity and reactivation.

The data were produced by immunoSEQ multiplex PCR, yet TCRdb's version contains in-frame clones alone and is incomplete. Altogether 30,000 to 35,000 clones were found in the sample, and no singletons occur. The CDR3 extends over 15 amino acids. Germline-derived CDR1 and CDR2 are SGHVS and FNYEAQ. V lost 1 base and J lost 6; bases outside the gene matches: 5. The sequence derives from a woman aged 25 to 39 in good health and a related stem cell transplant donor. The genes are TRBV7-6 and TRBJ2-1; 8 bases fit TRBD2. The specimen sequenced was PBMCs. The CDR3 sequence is CASSLVSGGANEQFF. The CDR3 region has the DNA TGTGCCAGCAGCTTAGTAAGCGGGGGAGCCAATGAGCAGTTCTTC.